This T cell receptor (beta chain) was observed in a study of T cells in Graves' hyperthyroidism and ophthalmopathy. Whole-study results and caveats: Median prediction lead before ophthalmopathy onset was roughly 6 months with the model. Most expanded thyroid clonotypes above 0.001 also appeared in blood.

CDR3 length: 14 residues. V was pared by 4 bases and J by 3 bases, with 13 bases between. Germline V gene sequence: CDR1 SGDLS, CDR2 YYNGEE. With regard to this clonotype: Its cognate antigen is unknown. This could be a read error, since a much larger clone is one nucleotide away.

Amplified regions were TCR beta CDR3 sequences from RNA transcripts. During a first-round RT-PCR of the TCR CDR3, the HTBI primer set was used. Via MiXCR, TCRdb re-called the multiplex PCR reads, giving one row per CDR3 protein. The table includes 500,000 to 750,000 distinct CDR3 sequences, 12% to 15% detected once. It was uncontrolled infection, other autoimmune disease, pregnancy or lactation that excluded patients. This TCR was recovered from a woman aged 18-29 years with Graves' ophthalmopathy. Sequenced input: blood. J is TRBJ2-5 and V is TRBV9; D gene unclear. The CDR3 bases are TGTGCCAGCAGCATGCTAGATCGTGAAGAGACCCAGTACTTC. Protein sequence: CASSMLDREETQYF.